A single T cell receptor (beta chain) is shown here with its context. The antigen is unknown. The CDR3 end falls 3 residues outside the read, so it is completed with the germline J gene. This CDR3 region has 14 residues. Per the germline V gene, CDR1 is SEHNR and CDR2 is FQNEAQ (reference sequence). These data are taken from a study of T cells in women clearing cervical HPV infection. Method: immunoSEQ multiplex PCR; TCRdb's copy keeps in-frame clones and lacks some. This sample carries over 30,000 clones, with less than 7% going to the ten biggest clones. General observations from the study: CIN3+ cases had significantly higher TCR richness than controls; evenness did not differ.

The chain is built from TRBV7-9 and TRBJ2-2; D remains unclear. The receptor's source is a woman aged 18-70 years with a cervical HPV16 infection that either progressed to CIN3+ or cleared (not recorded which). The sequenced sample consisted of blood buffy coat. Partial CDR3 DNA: TGTGCCAGCAGCTCGGATACAACTAATGAAAAG. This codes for CASSSDTTNEK. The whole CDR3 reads CASSSDTTNEKLFF. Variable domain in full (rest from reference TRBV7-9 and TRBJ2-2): DTGVSQNPRHKITKRGQNVTFRCDPISEHNRLYWYRQTLGQGPEFLTYFQNEAQLEKSRLLSDRFSAERPKGSFSTLEIQRTEQGDSAMYLCASSSDTTNEKLFFGEGSRLTVL.